The next 2 T cell receptor beta chains were all read from a single sample in a study of graft-versus-host responses after intestinal transplantation. Method: immunoSEQ multiplex PCR; TCRdb's copy keeps in-frame clones and lacks some. The sample carries about 71,000 clones, about 94% recorded once. No antigen has been assigned to these receptors. Sequenced here: unstimulated CD8+ T cells sorted from spleen or lymph node cells, sampled before intestinal transplant. The source is a human donor who received an intestinal transplant.

The CDR3 bases are TGTGCCAGCAGCTTCGGGAGGGGCTATGGCTACACCTTC. Its translation: CASSFGRGYGYTF. The rearrangement uses TRBV27 and TRBJ1-2, with a weak D call TRBD1 (5 bases). The germline V gene encodes CDR1 MNHEY and CDR2 SMNVEV (reference sequence). The CDR3 totals 13 residues. V lost 6 bases, J lost 4 bases, and 12 bases lay in between.

CDR3 sequence: CASRLDRVSGLPSDGYTF. The CDR3 nucleotides are TGTGCCAGCAGACTTGACAGGGTCTCGGGTCTCCCTTCGGATGGCTACACCTTC. The V and J genes are TRBV7-3 and TRBJ1-2; 7 bases are shared with TRBD1. The CDR3 runs 18 residues. Losses at the gene ends were 6 bases for V and 6 bases for J; bases not matched to a gene: 22. Germline lookup yields CDR1 SGHTA and CDR2 FQGTGA.